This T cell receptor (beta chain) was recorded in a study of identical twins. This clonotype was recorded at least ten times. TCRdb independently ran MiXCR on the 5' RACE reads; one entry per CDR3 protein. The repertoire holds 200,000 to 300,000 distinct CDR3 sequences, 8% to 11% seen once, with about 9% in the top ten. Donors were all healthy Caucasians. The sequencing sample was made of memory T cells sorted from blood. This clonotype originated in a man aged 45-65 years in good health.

CDR3 coding DNA: TGTGCCAGCAGTTTAACGCCGAACACCGGGGAGCTGTTTTTT. Protein product: CASSLTPNTGELFF. The V gene is TRBV27, the J gene TRBJ2-2; D unresolved. V was clipped by 2 bases and J by 0 bases, with 4 bases between them. The CDR3 contains 14 residues. Germline CDR1 reads MNHEY; CDR2 reads SMNVEV (reference sequence).